This TCR beta chain was sequenced in a study of T cell repertoires in aging, cancer and after chemotherapy. Study-level background: Donors were grouped into six age bands spanning 30 or younger through 70 or older.

This clonotype was recorded only once. Its antigen remains unknown. Peripheral blood genomic DNA, not sorted cells or RNA, was the template. Multiplex touch-down PCR with TRB-A/B primers amplified rearranged V-D-J TRB sequences. TCRdb independently ran MiXCR on the multiplex PCR reads; one entry per CDR3 protein. The sample gives more than 7,000 distinct CDR3 sequences, around a third of which show up once; around 3.4% is in the top ten. Study observations and caveats: Healthy donors lost TCR diversity with age mainly through richness, cancer patients through richness and evenness.

This CDR3 is built from 14 residues. The V gene's germline CDR1 is LGHNT and CDR2 FRNRAP. This chain uses TRBV12-5 with TRBJ2-5; 8 nucleotides match TRBD1. The clonotype originates from a human donor in good health. The sample consisted of blood. CDR3 nucleotide sequence: TGTGCCAGCAGTCGATCGGACAGGGCCGAGACCCAGTACTTC. The encoded protein is CASSRSDRAETQYF.